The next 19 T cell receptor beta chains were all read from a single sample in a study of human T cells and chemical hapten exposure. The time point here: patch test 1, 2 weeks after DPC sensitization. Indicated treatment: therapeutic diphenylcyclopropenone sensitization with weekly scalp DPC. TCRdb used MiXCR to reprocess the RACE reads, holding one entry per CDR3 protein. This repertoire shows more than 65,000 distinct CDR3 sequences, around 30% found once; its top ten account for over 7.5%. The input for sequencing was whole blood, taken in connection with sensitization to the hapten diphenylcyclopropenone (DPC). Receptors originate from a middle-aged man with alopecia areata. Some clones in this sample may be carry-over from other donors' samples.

The CDR3 DNA is TGCAGTGGGGACAGGGCGAACTCTAGGGACACTGAAGCTTTCTTT. It codes for CSGDRANSRDTEAFF. This chain links TRBV20-1 with TRBJ1-1, with 9 bases fitting TRBD1. This CDR3 has 15 residues. V was pared by 7 bases and J by 3 bases, with 12 bases of the junction left unmatched. CDR1 DFQATT and CDR2 SNEGSKA come from the germline V gene (reference sequence).

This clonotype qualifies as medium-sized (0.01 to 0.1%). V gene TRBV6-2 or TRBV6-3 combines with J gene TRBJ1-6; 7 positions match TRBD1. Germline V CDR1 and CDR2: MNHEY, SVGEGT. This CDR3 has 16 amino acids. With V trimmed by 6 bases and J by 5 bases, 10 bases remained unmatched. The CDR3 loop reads CASRSGGQSNNSPLHF. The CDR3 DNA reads TGTGCCAGCAGGTCCGGGGGACAGAGCAATAATTCACCCCTCCACTTT.

The chain's CDR3 is CSAVQYPQAWNSPLHF. Written as DNA, the CDR3 is TGCAGTGCCGTACAGTATCCACAGGCTTGGAATTCACCCCTCCACTTT. The rearrangement links TRBV20-1 to TRBJ1-6, with a possible D match to TRBD1 (5 bases). V lost 6 bases and J lost 7, with 22 bases in between. CDR3 length equals 16 residues. The germline gives CDR1 DFQATT, CDR2 SNEGSKA (reference sequence).

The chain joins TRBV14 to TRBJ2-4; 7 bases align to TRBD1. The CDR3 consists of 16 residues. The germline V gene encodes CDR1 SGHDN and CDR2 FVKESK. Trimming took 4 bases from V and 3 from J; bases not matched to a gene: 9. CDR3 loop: CASSPRERTGKNIQYF. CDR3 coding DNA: TGTGCCAGCAGCCCCCGAGAGAGGACAGGCAAAAACATTCAGTACTTC. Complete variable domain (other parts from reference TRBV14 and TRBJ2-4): EAGVTQFPSHSVIEKGQTVTLRCDPISGHDNLYWYRRVMGKEIKFLLHFVKESKQDESGMPNNRFLAERTGGTYSTLKVQPAELEDSGVYFCASSPRERTGKNIQYFGAGTRLSVL.

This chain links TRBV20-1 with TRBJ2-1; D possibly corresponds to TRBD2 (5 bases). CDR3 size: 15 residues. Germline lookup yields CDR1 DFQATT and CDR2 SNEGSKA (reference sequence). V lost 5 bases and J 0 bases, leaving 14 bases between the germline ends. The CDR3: CSAAPFGSSYNEQFF. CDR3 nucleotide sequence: TGCAGTGCTGCCCCTTTTGGGAGCTCCTACAATGAGCAGTTCTTC.

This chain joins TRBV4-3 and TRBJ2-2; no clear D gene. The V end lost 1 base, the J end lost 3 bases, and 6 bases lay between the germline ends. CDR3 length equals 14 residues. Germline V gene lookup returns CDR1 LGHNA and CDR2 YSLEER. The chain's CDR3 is CASSQVLDTGELFF. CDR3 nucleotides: TGCGCCAGCAGCCAAGTATTGGACACCGGGGAGCTGTTTTTT.

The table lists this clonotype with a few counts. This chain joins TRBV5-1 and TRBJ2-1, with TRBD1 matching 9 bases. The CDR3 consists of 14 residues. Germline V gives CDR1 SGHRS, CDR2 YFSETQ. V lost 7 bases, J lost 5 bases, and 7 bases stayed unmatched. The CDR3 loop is CASRTGTGNNEQFF. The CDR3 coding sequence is TGCGCCAGCCGGACCGGGACAGGGAACAATGAGCAGTTCTTC.

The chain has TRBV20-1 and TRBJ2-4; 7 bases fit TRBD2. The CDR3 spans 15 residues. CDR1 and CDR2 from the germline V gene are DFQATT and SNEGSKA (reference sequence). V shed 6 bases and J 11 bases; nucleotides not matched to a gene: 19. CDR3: CSADSPRGGSRVQYF. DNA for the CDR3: TGCAGTGCCGACTCCCCTAGGGGCGGGAGCCGGGTTCAGTACTTC.

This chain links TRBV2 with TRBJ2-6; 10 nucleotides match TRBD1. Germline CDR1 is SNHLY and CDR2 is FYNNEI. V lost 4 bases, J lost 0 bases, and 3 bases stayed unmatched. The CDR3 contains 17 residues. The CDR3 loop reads CASSGGQGPSGANVLTF. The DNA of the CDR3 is TGTGCCAGCAGTGGGGGACAGGGGCCCTCTGGGGCCAACGTCCTGACTTTC. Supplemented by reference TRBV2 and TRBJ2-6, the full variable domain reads EPEVTQTPSHQVTQMGQEVILRCVPISNHLYFYWYRQILGQKVEFLVSFYNNEISEKSEIFDDQFSVERPDGSNFTLKIRSTKLEDSAMYFCASSGGQGPSGANVLTFGAGSRLTVL.

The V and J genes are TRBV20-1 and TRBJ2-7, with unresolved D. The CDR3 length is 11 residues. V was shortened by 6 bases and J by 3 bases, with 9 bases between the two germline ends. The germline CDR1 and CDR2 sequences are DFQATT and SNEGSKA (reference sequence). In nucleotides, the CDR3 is TGCAGTGCCATTAAAGACTACGAGCAGTACTTC. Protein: CSAIKDYEQYF.

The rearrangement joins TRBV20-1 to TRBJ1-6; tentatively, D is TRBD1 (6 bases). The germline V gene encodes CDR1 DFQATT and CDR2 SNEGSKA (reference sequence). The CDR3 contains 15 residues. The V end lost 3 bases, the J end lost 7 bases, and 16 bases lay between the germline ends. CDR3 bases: TGCAGTGCTAGCGAGCTGACAGGTCGAAATTCACCCCTCCACTTT. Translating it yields CSASELTGRNSPLHF.

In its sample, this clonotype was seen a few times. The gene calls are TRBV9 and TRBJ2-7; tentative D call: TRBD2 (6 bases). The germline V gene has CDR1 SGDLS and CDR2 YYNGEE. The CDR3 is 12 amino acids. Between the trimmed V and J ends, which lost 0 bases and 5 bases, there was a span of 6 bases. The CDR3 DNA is TGTGCCAGCAGCGTAGGCGGGAACGAGCAGTACTTC. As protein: CASSVGGNEQYF.

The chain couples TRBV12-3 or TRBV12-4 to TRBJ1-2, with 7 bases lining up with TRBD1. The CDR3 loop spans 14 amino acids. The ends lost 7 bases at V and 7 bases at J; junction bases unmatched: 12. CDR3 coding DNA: TGTGCCAGCACAAAAGCCGACAGGGAAAGTGGCTACACCTTC. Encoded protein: CASTKADRESGYTF.

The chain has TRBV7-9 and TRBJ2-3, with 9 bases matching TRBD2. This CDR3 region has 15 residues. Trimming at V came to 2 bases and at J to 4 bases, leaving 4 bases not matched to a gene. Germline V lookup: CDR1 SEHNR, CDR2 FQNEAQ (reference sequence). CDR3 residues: CASSLLAGSPDTQYF. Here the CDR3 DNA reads TGTGCCAGCAGCTTACTAGCGGGAAGTCCAGATACGCAGTATTTT.

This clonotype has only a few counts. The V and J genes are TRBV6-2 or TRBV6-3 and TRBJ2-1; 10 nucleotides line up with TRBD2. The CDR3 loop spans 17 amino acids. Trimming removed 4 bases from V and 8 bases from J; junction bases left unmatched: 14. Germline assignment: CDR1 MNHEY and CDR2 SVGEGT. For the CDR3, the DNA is TGTGCCAGCAGTTTCCTCAGCGGGAGGGCCTTCTTAGATGAGCAGTTCTTC. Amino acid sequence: CASSFLSGRAFLDEQFF.

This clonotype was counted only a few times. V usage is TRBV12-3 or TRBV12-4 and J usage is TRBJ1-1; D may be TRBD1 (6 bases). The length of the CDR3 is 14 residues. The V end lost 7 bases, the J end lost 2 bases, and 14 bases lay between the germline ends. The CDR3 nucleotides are TGTGCCAGCACCCCGACAGGATCCAACACTGAAGCTTTCTTT. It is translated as CASTPTGSNTEAFF.

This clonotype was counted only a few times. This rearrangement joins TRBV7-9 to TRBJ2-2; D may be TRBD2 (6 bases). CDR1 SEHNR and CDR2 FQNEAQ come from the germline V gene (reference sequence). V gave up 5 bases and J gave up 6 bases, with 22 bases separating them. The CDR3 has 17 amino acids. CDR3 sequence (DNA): TGTGCCAGCAGCGCCCATCTAATCGGGAGCTCCGCCGGGGAGCTGTTTTTT. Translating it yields CASSAHLIGSSAGELFF. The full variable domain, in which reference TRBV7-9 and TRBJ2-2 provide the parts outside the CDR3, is DTGVSQNPRHKITKRGQNVTFRCDPISEHNRLYWYRQTLGQGPEFLTYFQNEAQLEKSRLLSDRFSAERPKGSFSTLEIQRTEQGDSAMYLCASSAHLIGSSAGELFFGEGSRLTVL.

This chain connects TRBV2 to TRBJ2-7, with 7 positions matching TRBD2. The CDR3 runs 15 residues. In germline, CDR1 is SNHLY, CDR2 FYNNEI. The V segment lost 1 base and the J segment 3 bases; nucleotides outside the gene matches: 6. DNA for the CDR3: TGTGCCAGCAGTGAAGGAGCGGGACCAAACTACGAGCAGTACTTC. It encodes CASSEGAGPNYEQYF.

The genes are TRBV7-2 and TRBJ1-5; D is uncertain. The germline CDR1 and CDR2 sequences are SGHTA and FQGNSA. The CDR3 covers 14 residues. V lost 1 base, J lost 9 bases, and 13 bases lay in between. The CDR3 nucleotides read TGTGCCAGCAGCTTAGAGAGCCCCGGTCGGCCCCAGCATTTT. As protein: CASSLESPGRPQHF.